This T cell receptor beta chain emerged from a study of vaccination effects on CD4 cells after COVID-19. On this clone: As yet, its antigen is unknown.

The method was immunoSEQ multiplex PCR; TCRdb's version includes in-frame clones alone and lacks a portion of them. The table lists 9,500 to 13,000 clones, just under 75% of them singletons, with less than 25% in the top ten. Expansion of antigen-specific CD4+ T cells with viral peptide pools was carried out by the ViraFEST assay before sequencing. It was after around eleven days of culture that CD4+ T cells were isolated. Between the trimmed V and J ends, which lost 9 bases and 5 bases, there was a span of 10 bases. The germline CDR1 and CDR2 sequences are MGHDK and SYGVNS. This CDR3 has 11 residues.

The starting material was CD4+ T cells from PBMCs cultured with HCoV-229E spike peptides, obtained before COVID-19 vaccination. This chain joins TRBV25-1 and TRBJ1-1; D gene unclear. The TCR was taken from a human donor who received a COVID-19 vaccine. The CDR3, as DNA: TGTGCCAGTCGAGGGCAAACTGAAGCTTTCTTT. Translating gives CASRGQTEAFF.